One and the same sample provided the 11 T cell receptor beta chains below, sequenced in a study of cytomegalovirus exposure and HLA in healthy donors. Both 60 Vbeta primers and 13 Jbeta primers went into the PCR. TCRdb keeps only in-frame clones here, not all; method: immunoSEQ multiplex PCR. The sample yields fewer than 200,000 clones, around 82% seen once. Specimen: PBMCs. Every receptor here comes from a man aged 40-50 years in good health and CMV-seronegative.

CDR3 nucleotide sequence: TGCAGCGTGGTCGGGACAGGTCGCCAAGAGACCCAGTACTTC. Its protein is CSVVGTGRQETQYF. V and J are TRBV29-1 and TRBJ2-5, with 8 bases that match TRBD1. J gave up 1 base and V 6 bases, and 7 bases lay outside the gene matches. Germline V gene sequence: CDR1 SQVTM, CDR2 ANQGSEA. The CDR3 length is 14 residues.

This clone came up once. The chain couples TRBV13 to TRBJ2-1; D possibly corresponds to TRBD1 (6 bases). The CDR3 is 14 amino acids. The V end was cut by 5 bases, the J end by 1 base, with 9 bases between. Germline V gene data show CDR1 as PRHDT and CDR2 as FYEKMQ (reference sequence). DNA for the CDR3: TGTGCCAGCAGCCTCGGGACATCCTACAATGAGCAGTTCTTC. Translating it yields CASSLGTSYNEQFF.

V gene TRBV10-3 combines with J gene TRBJ2-2, with D maybe TRBD1 (6 bases). Trimming pared 8 bases from V and 0 bases from J, leaving 13 bases between. Germline V gene data show CDR1 as ENHRY and CDR2 as SYGVKD. This CDR3 contains 15 residues. This CDR3 reads CAICPGHPNTGELFF. CDR3 coding DNA: TGTGCCATCTGTCCGGGACATCCGAACACCGGGGAGCTGTTTTTT.

About this clone: An end of the junction does not agree with germline; a read error may underlie this. This chain connects TRBV29-1 to TRBJ2-1, with D possibly being TRBD1 (5 bases). Germline CDR1 reads SQVTM; CDR2 reads ANQGSEA. CDR3 size: 14 residues. As DNA, the CDR3 is TGCAGCGTAACAAGACAGACCACGGACAATGAGCGGTTCTTC. It specifies CSVTRQTTDNERFF.

This chain uses TRBV7-9 with TRBJ1-6; D is undetermined. The length of the CDR3 is 16 residues. V dropped 5 bases and J dropped 5 bases, with 16 bases sitting between them. Germline loops: CDR1 SEHNR, CDR2 FQNEAQ (reference sequence). The CDR3 is CASSKEGSFHNSPLHF. CDR3 sequence (DNA): TGTGCCAGCAGCAAAGAAGGGAGCTTTCATAATTCACCCCTCCACTTT.

The chain recombines TRBV7-9 with TRBJ2-3; D may be TRBD1 (5 bases). CDR3 length: 14 residues. Germline V gene data show CDR1 as SEHNR and CDR2 as FQNEAQ (reference sequence). Trimming took off 7 bases at V and 0 bases at J, with 11 bases between the two ends. The CDR3 DNA is TGTGCCAGCACCCCAGGGCGTAGCACAGATACGCAGTATTTT. This encodes CASTPGRSTDTQYF.

The CDR3 DNA sequence: TGTGCCAGCAGCTTAGCGAGGGCTAGCGGGGACATGGCCCAGTACTTC. Its translation is CASSLARASGDMAQYF. The chain has TRBV7-9 and TRBJ2-5; 9 bases align to TRBD2. This CDR3 is built from 16 residues. J was trimmed by 9 bases and V by 0 bases; bases with no gene match: 11. The germline gives CDR1 SEHNR, CDR2 FQNEAQ (reference sequence).

The chain couples TRBV7-2 to TRBJ1-1; D perhaps matches TRBD1 (6 bases). V dropped 5 bases and J dropped 4 bases, with 20 bases sitting between them. CDR3 length: 16 residues. Per germline, CDR1 SGHTA and CDR2 FQGNSA. Written as DNA, the CDR3 is TGTGCCAGCAGCGCAGCCGGGTGGACAGTTGGCACTGAAGCTTTCTTT. It encodes CASSAAGWTVGTEAFF.

This chain connects TRBV27 to TRBJ1-5, with D tentatively TRBD1 (6 bases). This CDR3 has 17 residues. V lost 6 bases and J lost 3, with 21 bases in between. CDR1 is MNHEY and CDR2 is SMNVEV in the germline V gene (reference sequence). CDR3 region: CASSSGEGSIPNQPQHF. The CDR3 DNA follows: TGTGCCAGCAGCTCAGGGGAAGGATCTATCCCCAATCAGCCCCAGCATTTT.

The chain combines TRBV27 with TRBJ1-1; 8 nucleotides agree with TRBD1. Germline CDR1 and CDR2: MNHEY and SMNVEV (reference sequence). The CDR3 runs 14 residues. V lost 6 bases, J lost 4 bases, and 7 bases stayed unmatched. The CDR3, as DNA: TGTGCCAGCAGCCCGGACAGGGAAGGCACTGAAGCTTTCTTT. Translating it yields CASSPDREGTEAFF.

V is TRBV30 and J is TRBJ1-1, with D possibly matching TRBD1 (5 bases). Trimming shortened V by 0 bases and J by 0 bases, and 14 bases separated the two germline ends. This CDR3 contains 16 residues. CDR1 is GTSNPN, CDR2 SVGIG, per germline (reference sequence). The DNA of the CDR3 is TGTGCCTGGAGTGTACCCCCAACAGGAATGAACACTGAAGCTTTCTTT. It yields the protein CAWSVPPTGMNTEAFF.